A selection of T cell receptor beta chains follows, all from one sample in a study of blood T cell repertoires in COVID-19. Profiled with immunoSEQ multiplex PCR; TCRdb holds only in-frame clones, not every one. The table shows roughly 60,000 clones, with roughly 85% occurring only once. Sequenced sample: peripheral blood. Source of these receptors: a human donor in a cohort sampled during active COVID-19. Each CDR3 is given with its conserved first and last residue. D genes are given only for firm matches. The listing skips clone size in some rows; elsewhere it reads once, few, many or a size class.

>TRBJ1-1|-|-|15|TRBV6-5
TGTGCCAGCAGTTACTCGGCAGGGGAGAACACTGAAGCTTTCTTT
CASSYSAGENTEAFF
>TRBJ2-3|-|-|15|TRBV7-2
TGTGCCAGCGGAATGCAGGGGAACGTCCAGGATACGCAGTATTTT
CASGMQGNVQDTQYF
>TRBJ1-1|once|-|16|TRBV6-1
TGTGCCAGCAGTGAAGGTAGCGGGGGCGGGTGGGCTGAAGCTTTCTTT
CASSEGSGGGWAEAFF
>TRBJ1-1|few|-|14|TRBV7-6
TGTGCCAGCAGCCCTCACGAGGTGAACACTGAAGCTTTCTTT
CASSPHEVNTEAFF
>TRBJ1-3|-|-|12|TRBV9
TGTGCCAGCAGCCCACTCAGAAACACCATATATTTT
CASSPLRNTIYF
>TRBJ2-5|-|-|14|TRBV18
TGTGCCAGCTCACCACCGGCTCGGGGGAGAACCCAGTACTTC
CASSPPARGRTQYF
>TRBJ1-2|-|-|16|TRBV6-5
TGTGCCAGCAGTTACGGACTACGGGGGGTAGCGGATGGCTACACCTTC
CASSYGLRGVADGYTF
>TRBJ2-2|-|TRBD2|15|TRBV6-1
TGTGCCAGCAGTGAGCCGGGACTATCAACCGGGGAGCTGTTTTTT
CASSEPGLSTGELFF
>TRBJ1-6|few|-|15|TRBV27
TGTGCCAGCAGTTCTGATTCTCACGGTAATTCACCCCTCCACTTT
CASSSDSHGNSPLHF
>TRBJ2-7|-|-|14|TRBV6-5
TGTGCCAGCTTCGAACCGGGACTGGGATACGAGCAGTACTTC
CASFEPGLGYEQYF
>TRBJ2-3|-|-|14|TRBV6-5
TGTGCCAGCAGTTATCGTGGGGGGTCCTTTTCGCAGTATTTT
CASSYRGGSFSQYF
>TRBJ2-2|-|-|14|TRBV7-9
TGTGCCAGCAGCTTAGTCATCGGGACCGGGGAGCTGTTTTTT
CASSLVIGTGELFF
>TRBJ2-1|-|TRBD2|15|TRBV7-2
TGTGCCAGCAGGGCCGTAGCGGGGGGAATCAATGAGCAGTTCTTC
CASRAVAGGINEQFF
>TRBJ2-5|-|-|12|TRBV6-6
TGTGCCAGCACCCAGAGGAAAGAGACCCAGTACTTC
CASTQRKETQYF
>TRBJ2-5|-|-|14|TRBV7-8
TGTGCCAGCAGGAGGAGGGTCAATGGGGAGACCCAGTACTTC
CASRRRVNGETQYF
>TRBJ2-1|-|-|16|TRBV14
TGTGCCAGCAGCCAAGAGCAGGGGAGGGTGAAAGCTGAGCAGTTCTTC
CASSQEQGRVKAEQFF
>TRBJ2-5|once|TRBD2|15|TRBV7-7
TGTGCCAGCAGCTCGCTAGCGGGGGGAGGTGAGACCCAGTACTTC
CASSSLAGGGETQYF
>TRBJ1-1|once|TRBD1|13|TRBV12-3/TRBV12-4
TGTGCCAGCAGTCCTCCAGGGGGCACTGAAGCTTTCTTT
CASSPPGGTEAFF
>TRBJ2-6|-|-|18|TRBV4-3
TGCGCCAGCAGCCAAGATCTGATAGCATCTACTGGGGCCAACGTCCTGACTTTC
CASSQDLIASTGANVLTF
>TRBJ1-2|-|-|15|TRBV4-1
TGCGCCAGCAGCCAAGAAGAGACCCTCCCAGGGGGCTACACCTTC
CASSQEETLPGGYTF
>TRBJ1-5|-|TRBD1|16|TRBV3-1/TRBV3-2
TGTGCCAGCAGCCCCGCCGGGACAGGGGTGGATCAGCCCCAGCATTTT
CASSPAGTGVDQPQHF
>TRBJ1-2|medium-sized|TRBD1|14|TRBV7-9
TGTGCCAGCAGCCCCACAGGGGCCTACTATGGCTACACCTTC
CASSPTGAYYGYTF
>TRBJ2-1|once|TRBD1|12|TRBV7-2
TGTGCCAGCAGCTTGACAGGGGAAACGCAGTTCTTC
CASSLTGETQFF
>TRBJ1-1|-|-|15|TRBV25-1
TGTGCCAGCAGTGGACCGACAGACCTGAACACTGAAGCTTTCTTT
CASSGPTDLNTEAFF
>TRBJ2-5|once|TRBD2|14|TRBV13
TGTGCCAGCAGCTTTAGCGGGGGGGCTGAGACCCAGTACTTC
CASSFSGGAETQYF
>TRBJ1-1|few|-|15|TRBV5-1
TGCGCCAGCAGCTCTATTAAGGGAGAGGACACTGAAGCTTTCTTT
CASSSIKGEDTEAFF
>TRBJ2-3|-|TRBD2|16|TRBV5-1
TGCGCCAGCAGCCCCGCCCCAGCGGGGAGCACAGATACGCAGTATTTT
CASSPAPAGSTDTQYF
>TRBJ2-2|-|-|14|TRBV7-2
TGTGCCAGCAGGTTATCCCAAGCCACCGGGGAGCTGTTTTTT
CASRLSQATGELFF
>TRBJ2-1|-|-|14|TRBV6-1
TGTGCCAGCAGTGATTTCGGGGGTTGGGATGAGCAGTTCTTC
CASSDFGGWDEQFF
>TRBJ2-5|-|TRBD2|20|TRBV3-1/TRBV3-2
TGTGCCAGCAGCCAAGAGCATAAGGGACTAGCGGGGAGATCCCGGGAGACCCAGTACTTC
CASSQEHKGLAGRSRETQYF
>TRBJ2-1|-|-|15|TRBV5-6
TGTGCCAGCGAGAACCTCGAACAGGGTTACAATGAGCAGTTCTTC
CASENLEQGYNEQFF
>TRBJ2-7|-|-|12|TRBV12-3/TRBV12-4
TGTGCCAGCAGTCCCCGGGACACCGAGCAGTACTTC
CASSPRDTEQYF
>TRBJ2-7|-|TRBD1|15|TRBV19
TGTGCCAGTAGGGACACAGGGGGATACGGCTACGAGCAGTACTTC
CASRDTGGYGYEQYF
>TRBJ2-3|few|-|14|TRBV9
TGTGCCAGCAGCGTTACAGTACCCACAGATACGCAGTATTTT
CASSVTVPTDTQYF
>TRBJ2-7|-|-|17|TRBV5-1
TGCGCCAGCAGCTTAGACGGCCTACAGGGTTCCTCCTACGAGCAGTACTTC
CASSLDGLQGSSYEQYF
>TRBJ2-3|-|-|14|TRBV5-4
TGTGCCAGCAGGGGGGCGGGGGTCACAGATACGCAGTATTTT
CASRGAGVTDTQYF
>TRBJ1-1|-|-|14|TRBV10-3
TGTGCCATCAGTGGGCTGACAGGGAACACTGAAGCTTTCTTT
CAISGLTGNTEAFF
>TRBJ2-3|once|TRBD2|15|TRBV28
TGTGCCAGCAGTTCCGCCGGGGGGGGAACAGATACGCAGTATTTT
CASSSAGGGTDTQYF
>TRBJ2-3|-|-|13|TRBV9
TGTGCCAGCAGCCCTAGTGGGACAGATACGCAGTATTTT
CASSPSGTDTQYF